This record covers a single T cell receptor beta chain. TCRdb used MiXCR to reprocess the PCR reads, holding one entry per CDR3 protein. The sample consists of 13,000 or so distinct CDR3 sequences, around 50% of them appearing once. The sample comes from a study of tumor-infiltrating lymphocytes in oesophageal squamous cell carcinoma. V dropped 2 bases and J dropped 2 bases, with 7 bases sitting between them. The CDR3 loop spans 14 amino acids. The V and J genes are TRBV12-3 or TRBV12-4 and TRBJ1-3; possible D gene TRBD1, 6 bases. Sequencing input: normal esophageal tissue next to the tumor. The clonotype comes from a male donor with esophageal squamous cell carcinoma. CDR3 sequence (DNA): TGTGCCAGCAGTTTAAGGGGGACTGGAAACACCATATATTTT. Its protein is CASSLRGTGNTIYF.